This T cell receptor (beta chain) was identified in a study of T cell repertoires in cytomegalovirus infection. Looking at the study overall: Indications came from public TCR beta signatures; they pointed to CMV infection and to a matching HLA type.

The germline V gene has CDR1 MDHEN and CDR2 SYDVKM. The V and J ends lost 3 bases and 5 bases, in that order; junction bases with no gene match: 12. This CDR3 contains 17 residues. TCRdb re-called the reads through MiXCR, storing one row per CDR3 protein. The sample holds approximately 390,000 distinct CDR3 sequences, roughly 36% seen once. Whole-study results and caveats: HLA-C-restricted CMV clonotypes gave the most frequent clonotype in two of eight donors. Identification of carriers of CMV plus the relevant HLA was performed using cumulative public TCR beta family frequency.

Ten or more counts support this clonotype. Its antigen is as yet unknown. The sample was cultured PBMCs, taken from culture after CMV antigen stimulation. The sequence derives from a human donor in good health (CMV status not recorded). Some clones in this sample may be carry-over from other donors' samples. The rearrangement joins TRBV28 to TRBJ1-2, with TRBD1 matching 10 bases. CDR3 bases: TGTGCCAGCAGTTTGCAGGGACAGGGGTTAAGGCGGTATGGCTACACCTTC. This encodes CASSLQGQGLRRYGYTF.